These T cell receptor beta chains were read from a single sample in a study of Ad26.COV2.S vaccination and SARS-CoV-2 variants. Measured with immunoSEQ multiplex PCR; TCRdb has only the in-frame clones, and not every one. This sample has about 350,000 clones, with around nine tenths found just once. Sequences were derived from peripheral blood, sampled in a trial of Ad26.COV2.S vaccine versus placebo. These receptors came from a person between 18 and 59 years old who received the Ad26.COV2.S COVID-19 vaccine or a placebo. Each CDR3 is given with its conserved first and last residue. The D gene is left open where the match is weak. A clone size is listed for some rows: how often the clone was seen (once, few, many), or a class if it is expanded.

cdr3_aa: CASSLIPAEWQFF
cdr3_nt: TGTGCCAGCAGCTTAATCCCCGCCGAATGGCAGTTCTTC
d_call: -
j_call: TRBJ2-1
clone_size: -
v_call: TRBV7-9

cdr3_aa: CASSLLVNTEAFF
cdr3_nt: TGTGCCAGCAGTTTACTGGTGAACACTGAAGCTTTCTTT
d_call: -
j_call: TRBJ1-1
clone_size: -
v_call: TRBV27

cdr3_aa: CASSQTRTGNGETQYF
cdr3_nt: TGTGCCAGCAGCCAAACAAGGACAGGGAATGGGGAGACCCAGTACTTC
d_call: TRBD1
j_call: TRBJ2-5
clone_size: -
v_call: TRBV7-2

cdr3_aa: CASSLTDTQYF
cdr3_nt: TGTGCCAGCAGTTTAACCGATACGCAGTATTTT
d_call: -
j_call: TRBJ2-3
clone_size: -
v_call: TRBV12-3/TRBV12-4

cdr3_aa: CASSSPGGGSYNSPLHF
cdr3_nt: TGTGCCAGCAGTTCCCCAGGGGGGGGCTCCTATAATTCACCCCTCCACTTT
d_call: TRBD1
j_call: TRBJ1-6
clone_size: -
v_call: TRBV28

cdr3_aa: CASSQEGRVGTEAFF
cdr3_nt: TGCGCCAGCAGCCAAGAAGGCAGGGTCGGGACTGAAGCTTTCTTT
d_call: -
j_call: TRBJ1-1
clone_size: -
v_call: TRBV4-1

cdr3_aa: CASSQTLGADTQYF
cdr3_nt: TGTGCCAGCAGCCAAACGCTAGGAGCAGATACGCAGTATTTT
d_call: -
j_call: TRBJ2-3
clone_size: few
v_call: TRBV7-9

cdr3_aa: CASSPSRRPAGEGETQYF
cdr3_nt: TGTGCCAGCAGCCCTTCCCGACGGCCAGCGGGGGAGGGGGAGACCCAGTACTTC
d_call: TRBD2
j_call: TRBJ2-5
clone_size: -
v_call: TRBV3-1/TRBV3-2

cdr3_aa: CASSQEGIGAREQYF
cdr3_nt: TGTGCCAGCAGCCAAGAAGGGATTGGGGCACGCGAGCAGTACTTC
d_call: -
j_call: TRBJ2-7
clone_size: -
v_call: TRBV3-1/TRBV3-2

cdr3_aa: CASSFWEGNTIYF
cdr3_nt: TGTGCCAGCAGTTTTTGGGAGGGAAACACCATATATTTT
d_call: -
j_call: TRBJ1-3
clone_size: -
v_call: TRBV28

cdr3_aa: CASSRSPANYGYTF
cdr3_nt: TGTGCCAGCAGCCGCAGCCCAGCTAACTATGGCTACACCTTC
d_call: -
j_call: TRBJ1-2
clone_size: -
v_call: TRBV27

cdr3_aa: CASSLEFDNSPLHF
cdr3_nt: TGTGCCAGCAGCTTAGAGTTCGATAATTCACCCCTCCACTTT
d_call: -
j_call: TRBJ1-6
clone_size: -
v_call: TRBV11-2

cdr3_aa: CASSVAGQGGTEAFF
cdr3_nt: TGTGCCAGCAGCGTAGCAGGACAGGGAGGAACTGAAGCTTTCTTT
d_call: TRBD1
j_call: TRBJ1-1
clone_size: -
v_call: TRBV9

cdr3_aa: CASSLGFLGGNTIYF
cdr3_nt: TGTGCCAGCAGCTTGGGGTTCCTCGGCGGAAACACCATATATTTT
d_call: -
j_call: TRBJ1-3
clone_size: -
v_call: TRBV7-8

cdr3_aa: CASSELTGGNSPLHF
cdr3_nt: TGTGCCAGCAGCGAATTGACAGGCGGGAATTCACCCCTCCACTTT
d_call: -
j_call: TRBJ1-6
clone_size: -
v_call: TRBV28

cdr3_aa: CASSPDRENSPLHF
cdr3_nt: TGCGCCAGCAGCCCCGACAGGGAGAATTCACCCCTCCACTTT
d_call: TRBD1
j_call: TRBJ1-6
clone_size: -
v_call: TRBV5-1

cdr3_aa: CASSLVRGGMAEAFF
cdr3_nt: TGTGCCAGCAGCTTAGTTAGGGGCGGTATGGCTGAAGCTTTCTTT
d_call: -
j_call: TRBJ1-1
clone_size: -
v_call: TRBV7-2

cdr3_aa: CATSDLTSGGTGELFF
cdr3_nt: TGTGCCACCAGTGATTTGACTAGCGGGGGAACCGGGGAGCTGTTTTTT
d_call: TRBD2
j_call: TRBJ2-2
clone_size: -
v_call: TRBV24-1

cdr3_aa: CASSGQGGNQPQHF
cdr3_nt: TGTGCCAGCAGTGGACAGGGGGGCAATCAGCCCCAGCATTTT
d_call: TRBD1
j_call: TRBJ1-5
clone_size: -
v_call: TRBV28

cdr3_aa: CASSVAQDTEAFF
cdr3_nt: TGTGCCAGCAGCGTAGCGCAAGACACTGAAGCTTTCTTT
d_call: -
j_call: TRBJ1-1
clone_size: -
v_call: TRBV9

cdr3_aa: CASRGDSYNEQFF
cdr3_nt: TGTGCCAGCAGAGGGGACAGTTACAATGAGCAGTTCTTC
d_call: TRBD1
j_call: TRBJ2-1
clone_size: -
v_call: TRBV7-6

cdr3_aa: CASRPSGVPYEQYF
cdr3_nt: TGTGCCAGCAGACCCTCAGGGGTACCCTACGAGCAGTACTTC
d_call: -
j_call: TRBJ2-7
clone_size: -
v_call: TRBV28

cdr3_aa: CASRTGPNQPQHF
cdr3_nt: TGCGCCAGTCGAACAGGGCCTAATCAGCCCCAGCATTTT
d_call: -
j_call: TRBJ1-5
clone_size: -
v_call: TRBV5-1

cdr3_aa: CASSLWGGQSNQPQHF
cdr3_nt: TGTGCCAGCAGTTTATGGGGCGGACAGAGCAATCAGCCCCAGCATTTT
d_call: -
j_call: TRBJ1-5
clone_size: -
v_call: TRBV28

cdr3_aa: CASSRSGSPNNEQFF
cdr3_nt: TGTGCCAGCAGCCGTAGCGGGAGCCCCAACAATGAGCAGTTCTTC
d_call: TRBD2
j_call: TRBJ2-1
clone_size: -
v_call: TRBV7-2

cdr3_aa: CASSWDDGVKAFF
cdr3_nt: TGTGCCAGCAGCTGGGACGACGGGGTTAAAGCTTTCTTT
d_call: -
j_call: TRBJ1-1
clone_size: few
v_call: TRBV12-3/TRBV12-4

cdr3_aa: CASPRRGHANTGELFF
cdr3_nt: TGTGCCAGCCCCAGGAGGGGACACGCGAACACCGGGGAGCTGTTTTTT
d_call: -
j_call: TRBJ2-2
clone_size: -
v_call: TRBV6-7

cdr3_aa: CASSLGRLGSNTIYF
cdr3_nt: TGTGCCAGCAGCTTGGGCCGCCTGGGTTCAAACACCATATATTTT
d_call: -
j_call: TRBJ1-3
clone_size: -
v_call: TRBV5-4

cdr3_aa: CASSREGATSGNTIYF
cdr3_nt: TGTGCCAGCAGCCGCGAGGGGGCCACCTCTGGAAACACCATATATTTT
d_call: TRBD1
j_call: TRBJ1-3
clone_size: -
v_call: TRBV4-2

cdr3_aa: CASSSRVGTDTQYF
cdr3_nt: TGTGCCAGCAGTTCCCGTGTGGGCACAGATACGCAGTATTTT
d_call: -
j_call: TRBJ2-3
clone_size: -
v_call: TRBV2